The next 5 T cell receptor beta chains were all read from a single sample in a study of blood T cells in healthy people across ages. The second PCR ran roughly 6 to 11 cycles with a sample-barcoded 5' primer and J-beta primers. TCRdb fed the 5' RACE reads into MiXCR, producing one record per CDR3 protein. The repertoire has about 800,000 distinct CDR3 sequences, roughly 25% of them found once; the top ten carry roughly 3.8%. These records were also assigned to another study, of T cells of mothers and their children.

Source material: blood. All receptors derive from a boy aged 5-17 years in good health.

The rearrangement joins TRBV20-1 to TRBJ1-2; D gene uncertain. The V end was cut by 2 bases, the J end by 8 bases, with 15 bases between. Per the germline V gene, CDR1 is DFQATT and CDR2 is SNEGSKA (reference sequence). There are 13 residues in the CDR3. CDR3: CSARSQYISGYTF. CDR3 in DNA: TGCAGTGCTAGAAGTCAGTACATTTCAGGCTACACCTTC.

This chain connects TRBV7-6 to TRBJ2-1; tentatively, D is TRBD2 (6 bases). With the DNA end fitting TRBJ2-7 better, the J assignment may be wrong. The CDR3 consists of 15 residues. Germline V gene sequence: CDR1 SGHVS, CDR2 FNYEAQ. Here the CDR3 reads CASSLAGTPIYEQYF. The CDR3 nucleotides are TGTGCCAGCAGCTTAGCGGGGACTCCGATCTACGAGCAGTACTTC.

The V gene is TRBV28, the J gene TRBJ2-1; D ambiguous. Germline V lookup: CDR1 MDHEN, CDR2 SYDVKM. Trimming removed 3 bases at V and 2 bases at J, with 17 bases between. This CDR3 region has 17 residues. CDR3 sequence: CASSFRTLFGPYNEQFF. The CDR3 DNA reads TGTGCCAGCAGTTTTAGAACTTTGTTTGGGCCCTACAATGAGCAGTTCTTC.

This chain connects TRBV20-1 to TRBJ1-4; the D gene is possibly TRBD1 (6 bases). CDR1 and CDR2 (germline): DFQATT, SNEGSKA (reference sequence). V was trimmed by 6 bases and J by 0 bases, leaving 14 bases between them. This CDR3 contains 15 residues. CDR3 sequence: CSAKTPGATNEKLFF. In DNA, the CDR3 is TGCAGTGCCAAAACCCCAGGGGCAACTAATGAAAAACTGTTTTTT.

CDR3 in amino acids: CASSQDLPGQSSSYEQYF. The CDR3 coding sequence is TGTGCCAGCAGCCAAGATCTTCCGGGACAGAGTTCGTCCTACGAGCAGTACTTC. The V call is TRBV3-1, the J call TRBJ2-7; 7 nucleotides agree with TRBD1. This CDR3 has 18 amino acids. Germline assignment: CDR1 LGHDT and CDR2 YNNKEL (reference sequence). V was pared by 0 bases and J by 1 base, with 12 bases of the junction left unmatched.